This T cell receptor (beta chain) was retrieved from a study of T cell responses to AZD1222 COVID-19 vaccine. The CDR3 has 15 amino acids. The J segment lost 0 bases and the V segment lost 3 bases, leaving 1 base of the junction unmatched. The germline CDR1 and CDR2 sequences are KGHSH and LQKENI. The table came from immunoSEQ multiplex PCR; TCRdb's copy has only in-frame clones and leaves some out. This sample yields just over 95,000 clones, of which around nine tenths are seen a single time; 3.5% to 4% belongs to the top ten. This specimen was peripheral blood, taken on day 0 of AZD1222 vaccination. The chain is built from TRBV18 and TRBJ1-3; 8 bases match TRBD1. The receptor was derived from an adult in good health. CDR3 amino acids: CASSPGQDSGNTIYF. Here the CDR3 DNA reads TGTGCCAGCTCACCGGGACAGGACTCTGGAAACACCATATATTTT.